The present T cell receptor (beta chain) was sequenced within a study of vaccination and CD4 T cells after COVID-19. Looking at the study overall: Each participant was administered two doses of a vaccine, which was either BNT162b2 or mRNA-1273. The cells were exposed to overlapping spike peptides originating from SARS-CoV-2, HCoV-NL63, HCoV-OC43 and HCoV-229E for stimulation.

With the Oncomine TCR Beta short-read assay, DNA from cultured CD4+ T cells was sequenced. One entry per CDR3 protein, called by TCRdb with MiXCR from the PCR reads. The data show under 25,000 distinct CDR3 sequences, roughly two thirds seen once. This clonotype was observed a few times. No antigen is known for it. The treatment: roughly 11-day PBMC culture with coronavirus spike peptide pools or control peptides (ViraFEST assay). T cells were expanded with peptide pools, and expanded clonotypes were identified by TCR sequencing. A few million PBMCs were grown per well alongside 7.5 to 10 IU/ml IL-2 and roughly 9.3 ug/ml peptide pools. The V and J ends lost 1 base and 6 bases, in that order; junction bases with no gene match: 7. The CDR3 loop spans 15 amino acids. The germline CDR1 and CDR2 sequences are SGHTA and FQGNSA.

The TCR was taken from a human donor who had recovered from COVID-19. Source material: CD4+ T cells from blood, cultured in vitro. The gene calls are TRBV7-2 and TRBJ1-1; TRBD1 matches 8 bases. CDR3 region: CASSLGGPTGAEAFF. For the CDR3, the DNA is TGTGCCAGCAGCTTAGGGGGGCCGACAGGGGCTGAAGCTTTCTTT.